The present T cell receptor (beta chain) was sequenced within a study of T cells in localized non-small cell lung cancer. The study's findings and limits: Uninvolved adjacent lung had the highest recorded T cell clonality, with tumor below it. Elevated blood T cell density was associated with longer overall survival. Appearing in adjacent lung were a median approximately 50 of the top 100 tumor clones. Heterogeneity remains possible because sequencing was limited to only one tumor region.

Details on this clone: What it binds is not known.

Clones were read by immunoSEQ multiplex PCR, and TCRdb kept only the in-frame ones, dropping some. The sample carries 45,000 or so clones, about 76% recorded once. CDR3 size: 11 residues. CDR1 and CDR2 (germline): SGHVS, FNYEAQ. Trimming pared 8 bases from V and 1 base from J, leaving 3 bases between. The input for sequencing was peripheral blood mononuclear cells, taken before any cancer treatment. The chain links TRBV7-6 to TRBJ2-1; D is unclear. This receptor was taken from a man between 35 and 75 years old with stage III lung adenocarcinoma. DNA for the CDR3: TGTGCCAGCCGGTCCTACAATGAGCAGTTCTTC. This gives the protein CASRSYNEQFF. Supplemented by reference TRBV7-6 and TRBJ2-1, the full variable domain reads GAGVSQSPRYKVTKRGQDVALRCDPISGHVSLYWYRQALGQGPEFLTYFNYEAQQDKSGLPNDRFSAERPEGSISTLTIQRTEQRDSAMYRCASRSYNEQFFGPGTRLTVL.